One sample yielded the 15 T cell receptor beta chains listed below, sequenced in a study of tumor-infiltrating lymphocytes in primary liver carcinoma. Both RNA and DNA were isolated together from approximately 20-30 mg of bulk tissue that had not been sorted. The investigators made TCR beta cDNA from about 0.45 ug total RNA, using a constant-region primer. For TCR beta, libraries were produced by three nested multiplex PCR rounds using slightly modified ARM-PCR. PCR rounds one and two used TRBV1-TRBV30 forward primers with a C-beta reverse primer for 10 cycles each. Each CDR3 protein is one row after TCRdb ran MiXCR on the multiplex PCR reads. The sample lists more than 85,000 distinct CDR3 sequences; around 84% were seen once. Sequencing was performed on liver tumor tissue from sampling region 3. Subset: tumor region T3, left-lateral pole. The receptors stem from a man aged 35 to 55 with primary liver carcinoma and hepatitis B virus infection.

The chain joins TRBV4-2 to TRBJ2-1; TRBD2 aligns across 11 bases. The CDR3 runs to 15 residues. With 4 bases clipped from V and 10 bases from J, the junction kept 9 bases outside the gene matches. Germline CDR1 reads LGHNA; CDR2 reads YNFKEQ. CDR3 sequence reads: CASSRSSGGIDEQFF. The CDR3, as DNA: TGTGCCAGCAGCCGATCTAGCGGGGGGATCGACGAGCAGTTCTTC.

As regards this clonotype: This CDR3 is missing its conserved last phenylalanine or tryptophan, likely due to a read error. J is TRBJ2-5 and V is TRBV10-2; D is unclear. With 7 bases removed from V and 6 bases from J, the gap between germline ends came to 12 bases. Germline loops: CDR1 WSHSY, CDR2 SAAADI. CDR3 length: 12 residues. The CDR3 region has the DNA TGCGCCAGCAAGACCAGTACTCAGACCCAGTACCTT. This codes for CASKTSTQTQYL.

The chain employs TRBV5-6 and TRBJ2-7; 10 nucleotides line up with TRBD2. J gave up 5 bases and V 4 bases, and 12 bases lay outside the gene matches. CDR1 is SGHDT, CDR2 YYEEEE, per germline. This CDR3 is 16 amino acids long. The CDR3: CASSTRTSGRANEQYF. The CDR3 DNA sequence: TGTGCCAGCAGCACCCGGACTAGCGGTAGGGCCAACGAGCAGTACTTC.

This clonotype was counted at least ten times. The V call is TRBV9, the J call TRBJ1-4; D is ambiguous. CDR3 length equals 14 residues. Per germline, CDR1 SGDLS and CDR2 YYNGEE. Trimming took 0 bases from V and 5 from J, leaving 8 bases between them. The CDR3 bases are TGTGCCAGCAGCGTAGGTGATGCCAATGAAAAACTGTTTTTT. It codes for CASSVGDANEKLFF.

V and J are TRBV6-1 and TRBJ2-5, with D perhaps matching TRBD1 or TRBD2 (5 bases each). This CDR3 has 15 amino acids. Looked up from germline, CDR1 is MNHNS and CDR2 is SASEGT. V dropped 7 bases and J dropped 14 bases, with 29 bases sitting between them. The CDR3: CASTPSWGNQETQYF. CDR3 coding DNA: TGTGCCAGCACCCCCTCTTGGGGGAATCAAGAGACTCAATACTTC.

V usage is TRBV14 and J usage is TRBJ2-2; D unresolved. The germline V gene has CDR1 SGHDN and CDR2 FVKESK. Trimming took 2 bases from V and 10 from J, leaving 5 bases between them. CDR3 length: 11 residues. The CDR3 sequence is CASSQMQELFF. CDR3 nucleotide sequence: TGTGCCAGCAGCCAAATGCAGGAGCTGTTTTTT.

In the case of this clonotype: The junction differs from germline at one of its ends, possibly a read error. V is TRBV11-2 and J is TRBJ2-7; 9 nucleotides match TRBD1. Germline lookup yields CDR1 SGHAT and CDR2 FQNNGV. The CDR3 consists of 15 residues. This CDR3 is CVSSLRWTGEDEKYF. The CDR3 DNA is TGTGTCAGCAGCCTACGATGGACAGGGGAAGACGAGAAGTACTTC.

Of note for this clonotype: This CDR3 is missing its conserved last phenylalanine or tryptophan, likely due to a read error. The rearrangement uses TRBV7-3 and TRBJ2-7; possibly TRBD1 for D (5 bases). V lost 3 bases, J lost 5 bases, and 8 bases lay in between. The CDR3 is made up of 12 amino acids. Germline V gives CDR1 SGHTA, CDR2 FQGTGA. CDR3 residues: CASSFRVHEQYS. CDR3 bases: TGTGCCAGCAGCTTCAGGGTCCACGAGCAGTACTCA.

The table lists this clonotype with a count of one. V usage is TRBV5-1 and J usage is TRBJ2-7; D is possibly TRBD2 (7 bases). Germline V lookup: CDR1 SGHRS, CDR2 YFSETQ. The CDR3 runs to 14 residues. Trimming took 8 bases from V and 5 from J, leaving 20 bases between them. The DNA of the CDR3 is TGCGCCAGTAACTTGGGGGGCGGGAGCCACGAGCAGTACTTC. Translation: CASNLGGGSHEQYF.

As for this clonotype: Relative to the germline gene, one junction end is altered; a read error may explain this. CDR3 in DNA: TGTGGTGGGGGGCAAGAGACCCAGTACTTC. Protein product: CGGGQETQYF. The chain uses TRBV29-1 and TRBJ2-5; perhaps TRBD2 as D (6 bases). Germline assignment: CDR1 SQVTM and CDR2 ANQGSEA. The CDR3 sequence is 10 residues long.

Comments on this clonotype: One junction end does not reproduce the germline sequence, and a read error may be involved. V and J are TRBV6-6 and TRBJ1-1; D unclear. Germline-derived CDR1 and CDR2 are MNHNY and SVGAGI (reference sequence). CDR3 length: 10 residues. In nucleotides, the CDR3 is TGTGCCGGCAGTTCCGAGAAAGCTTTCTTT. It yields the protein CAGSSEKAFF.

The rearrangement uses TRBV30 and TRBJ1-1; D is ambiguous. There are 13 residues in the CDR3. Germline loops: CDR1 GTSNPN, CDR2 SVGIG (reference sequence). V was clipped by 1 base and J by 11 bases, with 17 bases between them. The CDR3 region is CAWSADRRTNAFF. CDR3 coding DNA: TGTGCCTGGAGTGCGGATAGGAGGACTAATGCTTTCTTT.

In this sample, this clonotype turned up once. Compared with germline, one end of the junction differs, possibly owing to a read error. V is TRBV10-3 and J is TRBJ1-5; 9 nucleotides align to TRBD1. CDR1 and CDR2 (germline): ENHRY, SYGVKD. The CDR3 runs 13 residues. The CDR3 spells CVIRQGEAKPQHF. Written as DNA, the CDR3 is TGTGTCATCAGACAGGGGGAGGCGAAGCCCCAACATTTT.

In the case of this clonotype: A read error may produce the germline difference seen at one junction end. The J gene is TRBJ1-5, the V gene TRBV6-2 or TRBV6-3; D possibly matches TRBD1 or TRBD2 (5 bases each). The DNA matches TRBJ2-3 better at its end, which makes the J call doubtful. The germline V gene has CDR1 MNHEY and CDR2 SVGEGT. CDR3 size: 16 residues. CDR3 bases: TGTGCCAGCAATTACGGGGCAGGGTCCTGGACTCAGCCCCAGTATTTT. Residues: CASNYGAGSWTQPQYF.

The chain joins TRBV4-3 to TRBJ2-1; TRBD2 is a possible D gene (5 bases). V was cut by 3 bases and J by 9 bases, with 18 bases left in between. CDR3 size: 15 residues. CDR1 is LGHNA and CDR2 is YSLEER in the germline V gene. CDR3 region: CASSHDRASRFEQFF. In nucleotides, the CDR3 is TGCGCCAGCAGCCATGATAGAGCTAGCAGATTTGAGCAGTTCTTC.